One sample yielded the 12 T cell receptor beta chains listed below, sequenced in a study of OX40 agonist ivuxolimab in advanced cancers. Sequenced by immunoSEQ multiplex PCR; TCRdb stores in-frame clones only, minus some. The sample holds fewer than 35,000 clones, roughly 89% seen once. The specimen comprised CD4+ or CD8+ T cells sorted from blood, sampled in a trial of the OX40 agonist ivuxolimab. Receptors originate from an adult with an advanced solid tumor such as melanoma, head and neck, liver or kidney cancer.

The gene calls are TRBV21-1 and TRBJ1-2; the D segment call TRBD1 is taken from the table without a DNA check. TRBV21-1 is annotated as a pseudogene. This CDR3 is 17 amino acids long. The CDR3 region is CASSKKGDTLIDYGYTF. The DNA for the CDR3 is TGTGCCAGCAGCAAAAAGGGGGACACCCTTATTGATTATGGCTACACCTTC.

V gene TRBV28 combines with J gene TRBJ2-2; D unclear. The germline V gene has CDR1 MDHEN and CDR2 SYDVKM. The CDR3 runs 15 residues. Between the trimmed V and J ends, which lost 6 bases and 3 bases, there was a span of 14 bases. The CDR3 DNA follows: TGTGCCAGCAGAGCGCAGCAATCCTACACCGGGGAGCTGTTTTTT. Encoded protein: CASRAQQSYTGELFF.

This chain uses TRBV5-1 with TRBJ2-3, with D hard to call. This CDR3 is built from 14 residues. V lost 0 bases, J lost 0 bases, and 5 bases lay in between. The germline gives CDR1 SGHRS, CDR2 YFSETQ. CDR3 in amino acids: CASSLAESTDTQYF. In DNA, the CDR3 is TGCGCCAGCAGCTTGGCAGAAAGCACAGATACGCAGTATTTT.

This rearrangement joins TRBV7-9 to TRBJ1-1; D not certain. The germline V gene encodes CDR1 SEHNR and CDR2 FQNEAQ (reference sequence). The CDR3 is 15 amino acids. Trimming pared 3 bases from V and 3 bases from J, leaving 14 bases between. CDR3 region: CASSFSKGQYTEAFF. Written as DNA, the CDR3 is TGTGCCAGCAGCTTTTCAAAGGGCCAGTACACTGAAGCTTTCTTT.

The rearrangement links TRBV29-1 to TRBJ2-1; perhaps TRBD2 as D (6 bases). Trimming removed 0 bases at V and 9 bases at J, with 24 bases between. The germline V gene has CDR1 SQVTM and CDR2 ANQGSEA. The CDR3 consists of 17 residues. The DNA for the CDR3 is TGCAGCGTTGAAGATATCTTCCGAGCGAGGGAGGTCGGTGAGCAGTTCTTC. Amino acid sequence: CSVEDIFRAREVGEQFF.

This clone was counted a single time. The CDR3, as DNA: TGCGCCAGCAGCGAGGGAAGGTCGGGGCCCCGTGAGCAGTTCTTC. Translating it yields CASSEGRSGPREQFF. The V gene is TRBV23-1, the J gene TRBJ2-1; D tentatively fits TRBD1 or TRBD2 (5 bases each). TRBV23-1 belongs to the ORF category, with a function that is uncertain. The CDR3 contains 15 residues. The ends were cut back, 6 bases at V and 9 bases at J, with 21 bases in the middle.

This chain uses TRBV5-6 with TRBJ2-5; D tentatively reads TRBD1 or TRBD2 (6 bases each). The CDR3 covers 14 residues. Per the germline V gene, CDR1 is SGHDT and CDR2 is YYEEEE. Deletions cut 3 bases from V and 2 bases from J, with 11 bases between. CDR3: CASSWRDTQETQYF. CDR3 coding DNA: TGTGCCAGCAGCTGGAGGGACACTCAAGAGACCCAGTACTTC.

This chain connects TRBV7-8 to TRBJ2-3; maybe TRBD2 (6 bases). V dropped 10 bases and J dropped 0 bases, with 17 bases sitting between them. The CDR3 is 15 residues long. Per the germline V gene, CDR1 is SGHVS and CDR2 is FQNEAQ. The CDR3 loop reads CATRPPGLSTDTQYF. CDR3 nucleotide sequence: TGTGCCACACGGCCACCGGGACTCAGCACAGATACGCAGTATTTT.

Only a few counts were recorded for this clone. The V and J genes are TRBV19 and TRBJ2-1; D not certain. V lost 6 bases and J lost 4, with 4 bases in between. Germline V gives CDR1 LNHDA, CDR2 SQIVND (reference sequence). The CDR3 is made up of 11 amino acids. The chain's CDR3 is CASSEYNEQFF. CDR3 coding DNA: TGTGCCAGTAGCGAGTACAATGAGCAGTTCTTC. The complete variable domain, with remaining parts taken from reference TRBV19 and TRBJ2-1, reads DGGITQSPKYLFRKEGQNVTLSCEQNLNHDAMYWYRQDPGQGLRLIYYSQIVNDFQKGDIAEGYSVSREKKESFPLTVTSAQKNPTAFYLCASSEYNEQFFGPGTRLTVL.

The chain joins TRBV18 to TRBJ2-1; D remains ambiguous. The CDR3 has 16 residues. The germline gives CDR1 KGHSH, CDR2 LQKENI. V shed 2 bases and J shed 10 bases, with 21 bases lying between them. The CDR3 DNA is TGTGCCAGCTCACCAGGTCTTCGGGTTTCCCCCTACGAGCAGTTCTTC. Its translation is CASSPGLRVSPYEQFF.

This clone has only one observation. The chain uses TRBV30 and TRBJ1-2, with a possible D match to TRBD1 (6 bases). Germline CDR1 GTSNPN, CDR2 SVGIG (reference sequence). There are 14 residues in the CDR3. V was cut by 4 bases and J by 6 bases, with 18 bases left in between. For the CDR3, the DNA is TGTGCCTGGACTTTCGGGGGCGCAGGGAATGGCTACACCTTC. Its protein product is CAWTFGGAGNGYTF.

This clone has a single count. For the CDR3, the DNA is TGCGCCAGCAGCTTTTCGGCTTCGCCGGGGAGCTCCTACAATGAGCAGTTCTTC. It is translated as CASSFSASPGSSYNEQFF. The rearrangement uses TRBV5-1 and TRBJ2-1, with a weak D call TRBD2 (5 bases). The V end was cut by 2 bases, the J end by 0 bases, with 18 bases between. The CDR3 totals 18 residues. CDR1 SGHRS and CDR2 YFSETQ come from the germline V gene.